The TCR beta chain under discussion was sequenced for a study of blood T cell repertoires in COVID-19. Trimming shortened V by 6 bases and J by 9 bases, and 18 bases separated the two germline ends. Per the germline V gene, CDR1 is SQVTM and CDR2 is ANQGSEA. The length of the CDR3 is 13 residues. Cohorts were assigned according to the clinical history that participants reported. Using immunoSEQ multiplex PCR, the repertoire was profiled, and TCRdb retains in-frame clones only, with some absent. Counted here are 450,000 or so clones, less than 95% occurring once; the ten biggest clones make up roughly 0.66%.

J is TRBJ1-3 and V is TRBV29-1; a possible D gene is TRBD1 (6 bases). This TCR derives from a man younger than 35 who had recovered from COVID-19. The sequencing sample was made of PBMCs or T cells enriched from blood (not recorded which). The CDR3 loop is CSVYRVIFGTIYF. For the CDR3, the DNA is TGCAGCGTGTACAGGGTTATTTTCGGCACCATATATTTT.